This T cell receptor beta chain was found in a study of graft-versus-host responses after intestinal transplantation. This CDR3 contains 16 residues. V shed 1 base, J shed 0 bases, and the junction held 3 bases outside the gene matches. The germline V gene encodes CDR1 SGHRS and CDR2 YFSETQ. Assay used: immunoSEQ multiplex PCR; TCRdb lists only in-frame clones, some missing. Of tens of thousands of clones listed, 90% to 95% are singletons. Details on this clone: Its antigen is not identified.

The chain combines TRBV5-1 with TRBJ2-1, with 8 bases identical to TRBD1. This material consisted of unstimulated CD8+ T cells sorted from spleen or lymph node cells, taken before intestinal transplant. The TCR sequence derives from a human donor who received an intestinal transplant. The CDR3: CASSLPQGASYNEQFF. CDR3 sequence (DNA): TGCGCCAGCAGCTTGCCCCAGGGGGCCTCCTACAATGAGCAGTTCTTC.